The T cell receptor beta chain described here comes from a study of T cells in Graves' hyperthyroidism and ophthalmopathy. Amplification of TCR beta CDR3 regions used RNA as the template. RT-PCR in the first round (using the HTBI primer set) targeted the TCR CDR3. TCRdb passed the multiplex PCR reads through MiXCR, listing each CDR3 protein once. The table records roughly 580,000 distinct CDR3 sequences, roughly 14% of them present only once. The blood sample was taken at first hyperthyroidism diagnosis, before any ophthalmopathy symptoms. This clonotype was seen ten or more times. This CDR3 comprises 16 residues. Germline CDR1 MNHEY, CDR2 SMNVEV (reference sequence). The germline V and J ends were trimmed by 7 bases and 1 base, with 19 bases remaining between them.

Sample: blood. J is TRBJ2-5 and V is TRBV27, with no clear D. This TCR was recovered from a woman younger than 45 with Graves' hyperthyroidism that later progressed to Graves' ophthalmopathy. The CDR3 DNA reads TGTGCCAGCAACCCATCCCCCGTGAGTTCCCAAGAGACCCAGTACTTC. Translating gives CASNPSPVSSQETQYF.